This TCR beta chain was captured in a study of blood T cell repertoires in COVID-19. Profiled with immunoSEQ multiplex PCR; TCRdb holds only in-frame clones, not every one. The repertoire holds around 60,000 clones, with approximately 80% as singletons. This CDR3 comprises 17 residues. V lost 1 base to trimming and J lost 0 bases; unmatched junction nucleotides: 1. CDR1 is SGHVS and CDR2 is FQNEAQ in the germline V gene. The chain uses TRBV7-8 and TRBJ2-5, with 14 bases lining up with TRBD2. Material for sequencing was peripheral blood. The TCR comes from an elderly man with acute or convalescent COVID-19. This chain's CDR3 is CASSLGTSGGYQETQYF. CDR3 DNA sequence: TGTGCCAGCAGCTTAGGGACTAGCGGGGGGTACCAAGAGACCCAGTACTTC.